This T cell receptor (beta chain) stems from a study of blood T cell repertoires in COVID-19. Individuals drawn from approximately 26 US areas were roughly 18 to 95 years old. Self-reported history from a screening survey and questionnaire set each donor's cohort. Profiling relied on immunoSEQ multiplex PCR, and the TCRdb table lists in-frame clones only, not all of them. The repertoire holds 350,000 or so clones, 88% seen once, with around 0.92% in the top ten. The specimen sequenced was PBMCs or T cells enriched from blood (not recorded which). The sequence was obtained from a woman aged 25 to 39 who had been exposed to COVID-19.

CDR3 region: CASSVDYGAYEQYF. DNA for the CDR3: TGTGCCAGCAGCGTAGACTACGGAGCCTACGAGCAGTACTTC. V is TRBV9 and J is TRBJ2-7, with unresolved D. V shed 0 bases and J shed 2 bases, with 9 bases lying between them. The CDR3 consists of 14 residues. Germline loops: CDR1 SGDLS, CDR2 YYNGEE.